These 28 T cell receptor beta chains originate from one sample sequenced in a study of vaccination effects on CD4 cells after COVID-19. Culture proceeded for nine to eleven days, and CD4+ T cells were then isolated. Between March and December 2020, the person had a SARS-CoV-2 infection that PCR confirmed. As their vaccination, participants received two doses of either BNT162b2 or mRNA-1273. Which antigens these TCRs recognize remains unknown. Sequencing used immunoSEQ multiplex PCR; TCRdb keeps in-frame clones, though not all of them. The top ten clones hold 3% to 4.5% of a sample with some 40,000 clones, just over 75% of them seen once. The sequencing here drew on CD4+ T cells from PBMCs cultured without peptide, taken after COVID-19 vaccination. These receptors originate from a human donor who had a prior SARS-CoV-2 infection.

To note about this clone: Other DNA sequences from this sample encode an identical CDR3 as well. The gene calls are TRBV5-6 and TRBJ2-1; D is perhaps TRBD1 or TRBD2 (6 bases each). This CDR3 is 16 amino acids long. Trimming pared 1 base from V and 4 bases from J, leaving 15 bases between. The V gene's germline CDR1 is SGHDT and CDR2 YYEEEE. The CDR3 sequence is CASSLTGANLYNEQFF. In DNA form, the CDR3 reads TGTGCCAGCAGCTTGACGGGGGCTAATCTGTACAATGAGCAGTTCTTC.

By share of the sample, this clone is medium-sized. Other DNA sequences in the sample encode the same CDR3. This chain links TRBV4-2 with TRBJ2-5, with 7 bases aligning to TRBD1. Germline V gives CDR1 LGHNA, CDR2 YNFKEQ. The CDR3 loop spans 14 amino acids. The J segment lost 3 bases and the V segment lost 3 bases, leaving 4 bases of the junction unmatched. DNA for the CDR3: TGTGCCAGCAGCCAGGGGACAGCGAAAGAGACCCAGTACTTC. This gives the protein CASSQGTAKETQYF.

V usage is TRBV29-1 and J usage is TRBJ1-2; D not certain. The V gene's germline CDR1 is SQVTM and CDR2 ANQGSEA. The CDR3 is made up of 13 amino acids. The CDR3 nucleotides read TGCAGTTCAACGACGGAGGCGGCGTATGGCTACACCTTC. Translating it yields CSSTTEAAYGYTF.

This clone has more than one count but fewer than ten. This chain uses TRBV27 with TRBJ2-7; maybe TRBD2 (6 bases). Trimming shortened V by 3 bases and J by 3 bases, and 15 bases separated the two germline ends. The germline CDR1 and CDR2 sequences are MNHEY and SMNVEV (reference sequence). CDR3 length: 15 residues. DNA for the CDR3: TGTGCCAGCAGTTTGGCCCCGACGGGAGACTACGAGCAGTACTTC. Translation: CASSLAPTGDYEQYF.

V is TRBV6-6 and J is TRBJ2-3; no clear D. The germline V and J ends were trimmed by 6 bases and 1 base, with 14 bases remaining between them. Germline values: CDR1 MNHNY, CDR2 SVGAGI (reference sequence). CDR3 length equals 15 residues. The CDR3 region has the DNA TGTGCCAGCAGGGGGATCCAGCTAGGCACAGATACGCAGTATTTT. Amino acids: CASRGIQLGTDTQYF.

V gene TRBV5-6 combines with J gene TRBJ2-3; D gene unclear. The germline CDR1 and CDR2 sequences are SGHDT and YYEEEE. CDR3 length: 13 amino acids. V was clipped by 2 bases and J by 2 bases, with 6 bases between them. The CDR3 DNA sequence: TGTGCCAGCAGCTTTGTAATCACAGATACGCAGTATTTT. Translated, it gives CASSFVITDTQYF.

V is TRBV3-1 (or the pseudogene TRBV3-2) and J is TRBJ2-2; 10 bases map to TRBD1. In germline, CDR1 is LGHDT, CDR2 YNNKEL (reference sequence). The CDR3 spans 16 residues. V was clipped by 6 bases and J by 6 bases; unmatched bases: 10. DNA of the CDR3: TGTGCCAGCAGGGAGTCCGGGACAGGGGCATCCGGGGAGCTGTTTTTT. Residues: CASRESGTGASGELFF.

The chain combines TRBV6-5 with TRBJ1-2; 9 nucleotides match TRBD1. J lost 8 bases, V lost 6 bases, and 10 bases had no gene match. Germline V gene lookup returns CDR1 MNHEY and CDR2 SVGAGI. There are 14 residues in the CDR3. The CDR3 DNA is TGTGCCAGCAGGATGGGACAGGGCGTGGGGGGCTACACCTTC. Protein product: CASRMGQGVGGYTF.

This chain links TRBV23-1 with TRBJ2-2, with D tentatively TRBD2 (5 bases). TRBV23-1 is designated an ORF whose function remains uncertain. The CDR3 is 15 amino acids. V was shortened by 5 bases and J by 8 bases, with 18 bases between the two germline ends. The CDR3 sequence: CASSFETRTGGELFF. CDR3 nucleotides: TGCGCCAGCAGTTTCGAGACACGGACGGGGGGGGAGCTGTTTTTT.

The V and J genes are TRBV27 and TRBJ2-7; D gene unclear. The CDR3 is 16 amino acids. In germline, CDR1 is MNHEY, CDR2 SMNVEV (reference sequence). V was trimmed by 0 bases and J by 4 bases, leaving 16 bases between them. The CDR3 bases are TGTGCCAGCAGTTTATCAGCCAGATCCGCCCCTTACGAGCAGTACTTC. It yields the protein CASSLSARSAPYEQYF.

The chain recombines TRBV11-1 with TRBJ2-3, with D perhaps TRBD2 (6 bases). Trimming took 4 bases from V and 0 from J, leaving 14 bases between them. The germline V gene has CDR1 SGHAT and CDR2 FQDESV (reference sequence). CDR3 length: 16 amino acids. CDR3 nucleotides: TGTGCCAGCAGCTCCCAGGAGCGGGTTAGCACAGATACGCAGTATTTT. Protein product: CASSSQERVSTDTQYF.

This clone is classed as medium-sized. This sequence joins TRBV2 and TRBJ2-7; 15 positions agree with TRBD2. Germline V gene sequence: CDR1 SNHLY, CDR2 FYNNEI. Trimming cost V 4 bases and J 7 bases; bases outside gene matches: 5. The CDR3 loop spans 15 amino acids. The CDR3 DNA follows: TGTGCCAGCAGTGGTGGACTAGCGGGGGGGCAGGAGCAGTACTTC. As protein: CASSGGLAGGQEQYF.

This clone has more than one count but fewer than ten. The CDR3 DNA is TGTGCCAGCAGCTTAGCGCAGGGAACCGGATACATTCAGTACTTC. The encoded protein is CASSLAQGTGYIQYF. V is TRBV7-6 and J is TRBJ2-4; D perhaps matches TRBD1 (5 bases). Germline CDR1 reads SGHVS; CDR2 reads FNYEAQ. Trimming removed 0 bases from V and 8 bases from J, with 14 bases in between. The CDR3 sequence is 15 residues long. The entire variable domain, with the rest obtained from reference TRBV7-6 and TRBJ2-4, is as follows: GAGVSQSPRYKVTKRGQDVALRCDPISGHVSLYWYRQALGQGPEFLTYFNYEAQQDKSGLPNDRFSAERPEGSISTLTIQRTEQRDSAMYRCASSLAQGTGYIQYFGAGTRLSVL.

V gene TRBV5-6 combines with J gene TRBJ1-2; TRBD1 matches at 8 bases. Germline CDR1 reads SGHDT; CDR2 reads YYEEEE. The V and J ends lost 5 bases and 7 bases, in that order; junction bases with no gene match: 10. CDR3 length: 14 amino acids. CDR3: CASRPQGAKGGYTF. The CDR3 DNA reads TGTGCCAGCAGACCTCAGGGGGCAAAGGGTGGCTACACCTTC. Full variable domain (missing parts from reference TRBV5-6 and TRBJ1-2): DAGVTQSPTHLIKTRGQQVTLRCSPKSGHDTVSWYQQALGQGPQFIFQYYEEEERQRGNFPDRFSGHQFPNYSSELNVNALLLGDSALYLCASRPQGAKGGYTFGSGTRLTVV.

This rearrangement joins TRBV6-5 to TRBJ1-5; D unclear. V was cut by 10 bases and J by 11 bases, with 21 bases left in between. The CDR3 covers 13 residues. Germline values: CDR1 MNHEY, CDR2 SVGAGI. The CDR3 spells CATKIPLSGSQHF. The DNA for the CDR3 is TGTGCCACCAAAATCCCACTGTCTGGGTCCCAGCATTTT.

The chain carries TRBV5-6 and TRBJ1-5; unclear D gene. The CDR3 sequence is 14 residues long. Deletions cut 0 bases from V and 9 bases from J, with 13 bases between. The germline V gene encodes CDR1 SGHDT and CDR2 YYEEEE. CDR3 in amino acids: CASSLGHTYRPQHF. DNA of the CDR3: TGTGCCAGCAGCTTGGGACATACATATCGGCCCCAGCATTTT.

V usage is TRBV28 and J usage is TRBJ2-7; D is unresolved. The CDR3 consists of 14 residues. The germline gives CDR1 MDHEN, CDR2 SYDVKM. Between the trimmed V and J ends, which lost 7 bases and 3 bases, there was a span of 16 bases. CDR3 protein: CASTPGEFYYEQYF. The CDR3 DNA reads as TGTGCCAGCACCCCTGGTGAGTTTTACTACGAGCAGTACTTC.

As DNA, the CDR3 is TGTGCCAGCAGCCTACTCGGGACAAGTAATTCACCCCTCCACTTT. Translated, it gives CASSLLGTSNSPLHF. This chain links TRBV11-3 with TRBJ1-6; weak D call: TRBD1 (6 bases). This CDR3 comprises 15 residues. V lost 5 bases, J lost 6 bases, and 14 bases lay in between. CDR1 is SGHNT and CDR2 is YENEEA in the germline V gene.

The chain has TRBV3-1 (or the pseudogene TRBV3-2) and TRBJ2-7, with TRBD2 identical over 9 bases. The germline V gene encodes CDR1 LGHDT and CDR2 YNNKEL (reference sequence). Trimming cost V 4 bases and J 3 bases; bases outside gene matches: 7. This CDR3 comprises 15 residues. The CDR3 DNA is TGTGCCAGCAGCCGGATAGCGGGGGAAGTCTACGAGCAGTACTTC. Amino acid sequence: CASSRIAGEVYEQYF.

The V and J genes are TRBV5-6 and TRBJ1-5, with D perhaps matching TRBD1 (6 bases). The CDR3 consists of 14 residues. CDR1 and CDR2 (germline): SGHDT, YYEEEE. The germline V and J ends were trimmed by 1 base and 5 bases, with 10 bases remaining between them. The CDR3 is CASSLPGADQPQHF. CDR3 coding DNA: TGTGCCAGCAGCTTGCCGGGGGCAGATCAGCCCCAGCATTTT.

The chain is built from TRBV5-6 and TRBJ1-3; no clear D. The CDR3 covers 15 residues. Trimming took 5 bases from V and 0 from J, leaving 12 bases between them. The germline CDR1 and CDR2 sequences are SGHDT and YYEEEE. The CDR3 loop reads CASSSPTRSGNTIYF. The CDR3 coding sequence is TGTGCCAGCAGTTCCCCCACGCGCTCTGGAAACACCATATATTTT.

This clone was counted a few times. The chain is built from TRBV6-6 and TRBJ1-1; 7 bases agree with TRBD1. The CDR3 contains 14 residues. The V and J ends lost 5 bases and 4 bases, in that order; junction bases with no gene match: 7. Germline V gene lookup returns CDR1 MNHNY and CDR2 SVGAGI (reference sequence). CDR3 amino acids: CASSQLQGSTEAFF. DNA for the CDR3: TGTGCCAGCAGTCAACTACAGGGGTCCACTGAAGCTTTCTTT.

CDR3 region: CASSSGQGGTGELFF. The CDR3 DNA is TGCGCCAGCAGCTCCGGACAGGGAGGCACCGGGGAGCTGTTTTTT. The rearrangement links TRBV5-1 to TRBJ2-2; 8 bases map to TRBD1. The CDR3 is made up of 15 amino acids. CDR1 SGHRS and CDR2 YFSETQ come from the germline V gene. With 3 bases clipped from V and 4 bases from J, the junction kept 5 bases outside the gene matches.

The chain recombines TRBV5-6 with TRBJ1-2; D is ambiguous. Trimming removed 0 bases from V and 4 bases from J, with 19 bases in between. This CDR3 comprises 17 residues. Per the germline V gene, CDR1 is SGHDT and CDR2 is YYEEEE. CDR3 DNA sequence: TGTGCCAGCAGCTTGGAACCAGGTCTGAGAGCTAGCTATGGCTACACCTTC. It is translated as CASSLEPGLRASYGYTF.

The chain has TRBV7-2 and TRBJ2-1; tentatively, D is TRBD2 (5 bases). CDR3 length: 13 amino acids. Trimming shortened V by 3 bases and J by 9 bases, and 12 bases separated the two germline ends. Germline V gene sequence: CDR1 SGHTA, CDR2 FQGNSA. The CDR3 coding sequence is TGTGCCAGCAGCTTTGGAGCGGTCGGTGAGCAGTTCTTC. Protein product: CASSFGAVGEQFF.

The CDR3 sequence: CASSLRGFYEQYF. In nucleotides, the CDR3 is TGTGCCAGCAGCCTTAGGGGATTCTACGAGCAGTACTTC. The rearrangement links TRBV21-1 to TRBJ2-7; the table names TRBD1, a call not compared with the DNA. TRBV21-1 is recorded as a pseudogene. CDR3 length: 13 residues.

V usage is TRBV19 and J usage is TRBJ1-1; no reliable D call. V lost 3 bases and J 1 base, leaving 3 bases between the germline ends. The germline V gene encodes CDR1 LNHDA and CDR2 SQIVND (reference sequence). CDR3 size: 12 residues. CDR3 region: CASSIENTEAFF. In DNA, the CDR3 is TGTGCCAGTAGTATCGAGAACACTGAAGCTTTCTTT.

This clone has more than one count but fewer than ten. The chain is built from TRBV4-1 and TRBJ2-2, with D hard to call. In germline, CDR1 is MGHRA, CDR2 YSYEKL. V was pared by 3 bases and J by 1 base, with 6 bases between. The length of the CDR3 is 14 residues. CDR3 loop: CASSQPGNTGELFF. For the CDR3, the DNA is TGCGCCAGCAGCCAGCCTGGGAACACCGGGGAGCTGTTTTTT.